These 30 T cell receptor beta chains originate from one sample sequenced in a study of CD4 T cells in relation to SARS-CoV-2 and coronaviruses. Produced via immunoSEQ multiplex PCR; TCRdb's table is partial and in-frame only. The repertoire holds 35,000 to 40,000 clones, approximately 85% seen once, with roughly 3.2% in the top ten. Sequenced input: memory CD4+ T cells from PBMCs. The receptors derive from an adult with COVID-19.

The rearrangement joins TRBV23-1 to TRBJ2-5; unclear D gene. TRBV23-1 is an ORF; its function is uncertain. CDR3 length: 18 residues. V gave up 3 bases and J gave up 3 bases, with 23 bases separating them. This CDR3 reads CASSQISNGKGDKETQYF. For the CDR3, the DNA is TGCGCCAGCAGTCAGATCTCGAATGGAAAGGGCGATAAAGAGACCCAGTACTTC.

The chain carries TRBV9 and TRBJ1-5, with D maybe TRBD1 (5 bases). Germline-derived CDR1 and CDR2 are SGDLS and YYNGEE. The germline V and J ends were trimmed by 4 bases and 4 bases, with 9 bases remaining between them. This CDR3 is 13 amino acids long. This CDR3 is CASSRDGNQPQHF. In DNA, the CDR3 is TGTGCCAGCAGCCGGGACGGGAATCAGCCCCAGCATTTT.

The rearrangement uses TRBV18 and TRBJ2-7; 11 bases agree with TRBD2. The germline gives CDR1 KGHSH, CDR2 LQKENI. V was pared by 2 bases and J by 7 bases, with 13 bases of the junction left unmatched. The CDR3 totals 17 residues. The CDR3 coding sequence is TGTGCCAGCTCACCAAATCCTCCGCTAGCGGGAGGAGAAGAGCAGTACTTC. Its protein product is CASSPNPPLAGGEEQYF.

The V gene is TRBV6-6, the J gene TRBJ2-6; 9 nucleotides line up with TRBD1. Germline V gene sequence: CDR1 MNHNY, CDR2 SVGAGI (reference sequence). This CDR3 is 17 amino acids long. V was clipped by 6 bases and J by 0 bases; unmatched bases: 6. The CDR3 loop is CASSRQGGASGANVLTF. In DNA, the CDR3 is TGTGCCAGCAGCCGACAGGGGGGGGCCTCTGGGGCCAACGTCCTGACTTTC.

The gene calls are TRBV7-3 and TRBJ2-5; no clear D. CDR1 and CDR2 (germline): SGHTA, FQGTGA. The CDR3 runs 13 residues. Trimming took 5 bases from V and 0 from J, leaving 7 bases between them. Written as DNA, the CDR3 is TGTGCCAGCAGCCCTGGCTACCAAGAGACCCAGTACTTC. As protein: CASSPGYQETQYF.

This clone was counted only a few times. The chain is built from TRBV5-1 and TRBJ1-4, with 8 bases matching TRBD1. The CDR3 runs 16 residues. In germline, CDR1 is SGHRS, CDR2 YFSETQ. Trimming took 0 bases from V and 8 from J; bases not matched to a gene: 9. CDR3 coding DNA: TGCGCCAGCAGCTTGGGGGCCGTGACAGGGGTGGAAAAACTGTTTTTT. Amino acids: CASSLGAVTGVEKLFF.

The chain joins TRBV11-1 to TRBJ2-7; 11 nucleotides line up with TRBD2. Germline CDR1 SGHAT, CDR2 FQDESV (reference sequence). CDR3 length: 16 amino acids. The J segment lost 0 bases and the V segment lost 5 bases, leaving 6 bases of the junction unmatched. The CDR3 reads CASSPRLAGSSYEQYF. In nucleotides, the CDR3 is TGTGCCAGCAGCCCTCGACTAGCGGGGAGCTCCTACGAGCAGTACTTC.

This clone showed up just once. J is TRBJ2-7 and V is TRBV3-1 (or the pseudogene TRBV3-2), with 14 bases lining up with TRBD2. This CDR3 comprises 14 residues. Per germline, CDR1 LGHDT and CDR2 YNNKEL (reference sequence). V trimming: 4 bases; J trimming: 5 bases; junction bases outside the gene matches: 1. The CDR3 sequence is CASSLGLAGDEQYF. The CDR3 region has the DNA TGTGCCAGCAGCCTGGGACTAGCGGGAGACGAGCAGTACTTC.

The chain combines TRBV24-1 with TRBJ2-6, with 9 bases that match TRBD1. The V segment lost 4 bases and the J segment 2 bases; nucleotides outside the gene matches: 14. This CDR3 spans 20 amino acids. Germline V gene sequence: CDR1 KGHDR, CDR2 SFDVKD. DNA of the CDR3: TGTGCCACCAGTGACCCCTCGAGTCCCGGGACAGGGACTGGGGCCAACGTCCTGACTTTC. This encodes CATSDPSSPGTGTGANVLTF.

The rearrangement links TRBV4-3 to TRBJ2-7, with D possibly matching TRBD2 (6 bases). Trimming stripped 0 bases from V and 1 base from J, with 13 bases between. Germline-derived CDR1 and CDR2 are LGHNA and YSLEER. The CDR3 is 16 amino acids. This CDR3 is CASSQDPSGASYEQYF. The CDR3 DNA reads as TGCGCCAGCAGCCAAGATCCCTCGGGAGCATCCTACGAGCAGTACTTC.

This clone was detected only once. The chain combines TRBV28 with TRBJ2-3; D remains ambiguous. The V end was cut by 5 bases, the J end by 8 bases, with 11 bases between. The CDR3 loop spans 12 amino acids. Germline V lookup: CDR1 MDHEN, CDR2 SYDVKM. For the CDR3, the DNA is TGTGCCAGCAGTCTATCGACGGGTACGCAGTATTTT. Protein sequence: CASSLSTGTQYF.

The chain recombines TRBV10-3 with TRBJ2-2; D is perhaps TRBD2 (5 bases). Germline CDR1 and CDR2: ENHRY and SYGVKD. V lost 6 bases to trimming and J lost 7 bases, with 9 bases between them. There are 12 residues in the CDR3. The CDR3 spells CAIRDSFGELFF. The CDR3 bases are TGTGCCATCAGGGACTCTTTCGGGGAGCTGTTTTTT.

The CDR3, as DNA: TGTGCCAGTAGGGTCCGAGCGGGAGGGTCCCATGAGCAGTTCTTC. Translating gives CASRVRAGGSHEQFF. This chain links TRBV19 with TRBJ2-1; TRBD2 matches 10 bases. The CDR3 has 15 residues. CDR1 is LNHDA, CDR2 SQIVND, per germline (reference sequence). The junction had 10 bases not matched to a gene; V was cut back by 6 bases and J by 8 bases.

V usage is TRBV7-8 and J usage is TRBJ1-1; tentatively, D is TRBD1 (5 bases). This CDR3 region has 15 residues. With 5 bases removed from V and 10 bases from J, the gap between germline ends came to 23 bases. CDR1 and CDR2 from the germline V gene are SGHVS and FQNEAQ. The CDR3 DNA sequence: TGTGCCAGCAGCCCCGCCACGGGCAGGGAAGATCCAGCTTTCTTT. Protein sequence: CASSPATGREDPAFF.

The chain combines TRBV5-1 with TRBJ2-5; 12 bases are a match to TRBD2. Germline-derived CDR1 and CDR2 are SGHRS and YFSETQ. This CDR3 has 16 amino acids. The V segment lost 1 base and the J segment 4 bases; nucleotides outside the gene matches: 5. CDR3 region: CASSLLLAGGAETQYF. The CDR3 DNA follows: TGCGCCAGCAGCTTGCTCCTAGCGGGAGGGGCAGAGACCCAGTACTTC.

This chain links TRBV5-1 with TRBJ1-2; D is unresolved. This CDR3 region has 12 residues. The germline V and J ends were trimmed by 0 bases and 3 bases, with 3 bases remaining between them. The germline V gene encodes CDR1 SGHRS and CDR2 YFSETQ. In DNA form, the CDR3 reads TGCGCCAGCAGCTTGGGACACTATGGCTACACCTTC. Its translation: CASSLGHYGYTF.

This clone was recorded a few times. The chain is built from TRBV27 and TRBJ2-5; no clear D. The length of the CDR3 is 13 residues. Germline CDR1 is MNHEY and CDR2 is SMNVEV (reference sequence). V lost 2 bases to trimming and J lost 1 base, with 5 bases between them. The CDR3 loop is CASSLGFQETQYF. The CDR3 DNA reads TGTGCCAGCAGTTTAGGGTTCCAAGAGACCCAGTACTTC.

This sequence joins TRBV5-1 and TRBJ2-1; a weak D match, TRBD1 (5 bases). The CDR3 runs to 14 residues. Germline V gene data show CDR1 as SGHRS and CDR2 as YFSETQ. The germline V and J ends were trimmed by 0 bases and 8 bases, with 12 bases remaining between them. CDR3 DNA sequence: TGCGCCAGCAGCTTGGAAGCAGGGATCCATGAGCAGTTCTTC. Residues: CASSLEAGIHEQFF.

In DNA form, the CDR3 reads TGTGCCAGCAGCTGGACAGGGATTGGCAATTCACCCCTCCACTTT. Its protein is CASSWTGIGNSPLHF. The rearrangement joins TRBV7-9 to TRBJ1-6; 8 bases line up with TRBD1. CDR1 is SEHNR, CDR2 FQNEAQ, per germline (reference sequence). V trimming: 4 bases; J trimming: 7 bases; junction bases outside the gene matches: 6. This CDR3 comprises 15 residues.

This clone was counted once. The chain carries TRBV6-5 and TRBJ2-3; 11 positions match TRBD1. The ends lost 7 bases at V and 5 bases at J; junction bases unmatched: 8. This CDR3 region has 15 residues. Germline CDR1 is MNHEY and CDR2 is SVGAGI. In nucleotides, the CDR3 is TGTGCCAGCACACCGGACAGGGGGCATTTAGATACGCAGTATTTT. This codes for CASTPDRGHLDTQYF.

J is TRBJ1-5 and V is TRBV19; TRBD1 aligns across 7 bases. Germline lookup yields CDR1 LNHDA and CDR2 SQIVND (reference sequence). Trimming took 5 bases from V and 3 from J; bases not matched to a gene: 1. The CDR3 length is 13 residues. CDR3 amino acids: CASSDRDNQPQHF. Written as DNA, the CDR3 is TGTGCCAGTAGTGACAGGGACAATCAGCCCCAGCATTTT.

The rearrangement uses TRBV9 and TRBJ2-5, with unresolved D. The length of the CDR3 is 14 residues. Germline V gene sequence: CDR1 SGDLS, CDR2 YYNGEE. Trimming removed 0 bases at V and 1 base at J, with 7 bases between. CDR3 in DNA: TGTGCCAGCAGCGTAGGCGTCTTCCAAGAGACCCAGTACTTC. Its protein is CASSVGVFQETQYF. The variable domain in full, with the rest retrieved from reference TRBV9 and TRBJ2-5, is DSGVTQTPKHLITATGQRVTLRCSPRSGDLSVYWYQQSLDQGLQFLIQYYNGEERAKGNILERFSAQQFPDLHSELNLSSLELGDSALYFCASSVGVFQETQYFGPGTRLLVL.

The chain couples TRBV5-1 to TRBJ2-1; tentatively, D is TRBD2 (6 bases). Germline assignment: CDR1 SGHRS and CDR2 YFSETQ. V shed 0 bases and J shed 0 bases, with 7 bases lying between them. The CDR3 is 15 residues long. The DNA for the CDR3 is TGCGCCAGCAGCTTGGGCGGGACCTCCTACAATGAGCAGTTCTTC. Amino acids: CASSLGGTSYNEQFF. The full variable domain, its missing parts supplied by reference TRBV5-1 and TRBJ2-1, is KAGVTQTPRYLIKTRGQQVTLSCSPISGHRSVSWYQQTPGQGLQFLFEYFSETQRNKGNFPGRFSGRQFSNSRSEMNVSTLELGDSALYLCASSLGGTSYNEQFFGPGTRLTVL.

The V and J genes are TRBV28 and TRBJ2-3; the D gene is possibly TRBD1 (6 bases). Between the trimmed V and J ends, which lost 5 bases and 1 base, there was a span of 13 bases. The germline V gene encodes CDR1 MDHEN and CDR2 SYDVKM. This CDR3 is built from 15 residues. The CDR3 DNA reads TGTGCCAGCAGTAATAGGGGGTGGGGCACAGATACGCAGTATTTT. Its translation is CASSNRGWGTDTQYF.

The rearrangement joins TRBV24-1 to TRBJ2-5, with 9 bases lining up with TRBD2. V was clipped by 6 bases and J by 5 bases; unmatched bases: 18. From germline, CDR1 is KGHDR and CDR2 SFDVKD. This CDR3 region has 18 residues. CDR3 sequence: CATSRGGLSSGNFETQYF. The CDR3 DNA reads TGTGCCACCAGTCGGGGTGGGTTGTCTAGCGGGAACTTCGAGACCCAGTACTTC.

The chain links TRBV6-1 to TRBJ2-6, with 9 positions matching TRBD1. The CDR3 consists of 17 residues. The germline V gene has CDR1 MNHNS and CDR2 SASEGT. V was clipped by 7 bases and J by 4 bases; unmatched bases: 11. CDR3 nucleotide sequence: TGTGCCAGCATTGATAAACAGGGGGCGACCGGGGCCAACGTCCTGACTTTC. This sequence encodes CASIDKQGATGANVLTF.

This sequence joins TRBV18 and TRBJ2-5; D not certain. CDR1 KGHSH and CDR2 LQKENI come from the germline V gene. This CDR3 has 14 amino acids. V dropped 0 bases and J dropped 5 bases, with 10 bases sitting between them. The CDR3 protein is CASSPPDVRETQYF. DNA of the CDR3: TGTGCCAGCTCACCACCGGATGTCAGGGAGACCCAGTACTTC. Complete variable domain (other parts from reference TRBV18 and TRBJ2-5): NAGVMQNPRHLVRRRGQEARLRCSPMKGHSHVYWYRQLPEEGLKFMVYLQKENIIDESGMPKERFSAEFPKEGPSILRIQQVVRGDSAAYFCASSPPDVRETQYFGPGTRLLVL.

V usage is TRBV28 and J usage is TRBJ2-7; either TRBD1 or TRBD2 may supply D (5 bases each). CDR1 is MDHEN, CDR2 SYDVKM, per germline. V lost 6 bases and J 2 bases, leaving 8 bases between the germline ends. This CDR3 is 12 amino acids long. This chain's CDR3 is CASRQGPYEQYF. In DNA, the CDR3 is TGTGCCAGCAGGCAGGGACCCTACGAGCAGTACTTC. Filled out from reference TRBV28 and TRBJ2-7, the complete variable domain reads DVKVTQSSRYLVKRTGEKVFLECVQDMDHENMFWYRQDPGLGLRLIYFSYDVKMKEKGDIPEGYSVSREKKERFSLILESASTNQTSMYLCASRQGPYEQYFGPGTRLTVT.

This chain connects TRBV4-2 to TRBJ2-1; D remains ambiguous. The V end was cut by 1 base, the J end by 5 bases, with 9 bases between. This CDR3 is built from 14 residues. Germline lookup yields CDR1 LGHNA and CDR2 YNFKEQ. This CDR3 reads CASSQASENNEQFF. The CDR3 coding sequence is TGTGCCAGCAGCCAAGCCAGCGAAAACAATGAGCAGTTCTTC.

This clone was observed once. The rearrangement joins TRBV15 to TRBJ1-5; D not resolved. V was clipped by 0 bases and J by 2 bases, with 11 bases between them. This CDR3 has 16 amino acids. Per the germline V gene, CDR1 is LNHNV and CDR2 is YYDKDF (reference sequence). The CDR3 here is CATSRDGEYGNQPQHF. Here the CDR3 DNA reads TGTGCCACCAGCAGAGATGGAGAATACGGCAATCAGCCCCAGCATTTT.